The present TCR beta chain was sequenced within a study of blood T cell repertoires in COVID-19. Generated by immunoSEQ multiplex PCR, the TCRdb table keeps only in-frame clones and is missing some. The sample includes roughly 230,000 clones, approximately 83% seen only once; the top ten take around 5.2%. The CDR3 is made up of 15 amino acids. Germline CDR1 reads MGHRA; CDR2 reads YSYEKL. V was trimmed by 0 bases and J by 3 bases, leaving 12 bases between them. The chain couples TRBV4-1 to TRBJ2-7; the D gene is possibly TRBD1 (5 bases). This TCR was recovered from a human donor in a cohort sampled during active COVID-19. Specimen: peripheral blood. Here the CDR3 DNA reads TGCGCCAGCAGCCAAGATCGCAACAGGAACTACGAGCAGTACTTC. It translates to CASSQDRNRNYEQYF.